Below are 6 T cell receptor beta chains sequenced from a single sample in a study of blood T cell repertoires in COVID-19. Generated by immunoSEQ multiplex PCR, the TCRdb table keeps only in-frame clones and is missing some. This table has approximately 200,000 clones, 70% to 90% appearing once. Sequenced: peripheral blood. Receptors were obtained from a man aged 25 to 40 with acute or convalescent COVID-19.

This clone appeared a single time. The chain couples TRBV7-8 to TRBJ1-6; 7 bases are a match to TRBD1. The V gene end was trimmed by 1 base and the J gene end by 7 bases; junction bases not matched to a gene: 7. Germline CDR1 and CDR2: SGHVS and FQNEAQ. The CDR3 has 16 amino acids. The CDR3 loop reads CASSLGSGQVNSPLHF. CDR3 nucleotide sequence: TGTGCCAGCAGCTTAGGGTCAGGACAGGTGAATTCACCCCTCCACTTT.

This clone was seen just once. The chain joins TRBV15 to TRBJ1-4; D is ambiguous. This CDR3 contains 13 residues. Trimming cost V 5 bases and J 7 bases, with 11 bases left between them. Germline-derived CDR1 and CDR2 are LNHNV and YYDKDF (reference sequence). For the CDR3, the DNA is TGTGCCACCAGCCGGAGAGGGAGTGAAAAACTGTTTTTT. This sequence encodes CATSRRGSEKLFF.

The J gene is TRBJ1-2, the V gene TRBV6-1, with TRBD1 as a possible D gene (5 bases). Germline values: CDR1 MNHNS, CDR2 SASEGT. With 1 base removed from V and 3 bases from J, the gap between germline ends came to 9 bases. The CDR3 is 14 amino acids. CDR3 sequence: CASSEDRTYYGYTF. For the CDR3, the DNA is TGTGCCAGCAGTGAAGACAGGACATACTATGGCTACACCTTC.

This clone has more than one count but fewer than ten. This chain connects TRBV6-5 to TRBJ1-2; tentatively, D is TRBD1 (6 bases). Germline CDR1 and CDR2: MNHEY and SVGAGI. The V and J ends lost 0 bases and 2 bases respectively, with 7 bases between them. The CDR3 runs 14 residues. CDR3 nucleotides: TGTGCCAGCAGTTACTCAGGACAGAACTATGGCTACACCTTC. This codes for CASSYSGQNYGYTF.

The chain recombines TRBV9 with TRBJ2-7, with D tentatively TRBD1 (8 bases). The V gene lost 0 bases and the J gene lost 4 bases, with 14 bases spanning the gap. Germline CDR1 is SGDLS and CDR2 is YYNGEE. The CDR3 length is 15 residues. CDR3: CASSVGTGGGYEQYF. The CDR3 DNA reads TGTGCCAGCAGCGTAGGAACAGGGGGAGGGTACGAGCAGTACTTC.

The chain links TRBV6-6 to TRBJ1-6, with D possibly TRBD1 on 5 matching bases. V shed 6 bases and J shed 7 bases, with 16 bases lying between them. The germline CDR1 and CDR2 sequences are MNHNY and SVGAGI (reference sequence). The CDR3 has 15 amino acids. The CDR3 DNA follows: TGTGCCAGCAGGCTCGAACAGGCGCTAAATTCACCCCTCCACTTT. Translating it yields CASRLEQALNSPLHF.